This is a list of T cell receptor beta chains from one sample in a study of naive and memory T cell subsets. TCRdb processed the UMI-ligation and nested PCR reads anew with MiXCR; each CDR3 protein has one entry. In the table there are 2,600 or so distinct CDR3 sequences, about 5% of which are singletons. Sequenced sample: CD4+ TEMRA cells from blood. Receptors were obtained from a human donor in good health. CDR3s include the opening cysteine and the closing phenylalanine or tryptophan. Each record gives: V gene, clone size, D gene, J gene, CDR3 DNA, CDR3 protein. The D gene is left open where the match is weak. A row's size may be missing; if present it is once, few, many or a size class.

v_gene: TRBV6-4
abundance: large
d_gene: TRBD2
j_gene: TRBJ2-3
CDR3nt: TGTGCCAGCAGTGACTCGCGGGAGCCAGATACGCAGTATTTT
CDR3aa: CASSDSREPDTQYF

v_gene: TRBV15
abundance: medium-sized
d_gene: .
j_gene: TRBJ1-1
CDR3nt: TGTGCCACCAGCAGAGGTGGGGCCCTGACTGAAGCTTTCTTT
CDR3aa: CATSRGGALTEAFF

v_gene: TRBV5-5
abundance: .
d_gene: TRBD1
j_gene: TRBJ1-6
CDR3nt: TGTGCCAGCAGCTTGAATCGACAGGGGGCTGGTTCCCTCCACTTT
CDR3aa: CASSLNRQGAGSLHF

v_gene: TRBV28
abundance: medium-sized
d_gene: .
j_gene: TRBJ1-2
CDR3nt: TGTGCCAGCAGTCCCTCAGGGATAGGGTATGGCTACACCTTC
CDR3aa: CASSPSGIGYGYTF

v_gene: TRBV6-1
abundance: medium-sized
d_gene: .
j_gene: TRBJ1-3
CDR3nt: TGTGCCAGCAGTGAAATATTCAGGCTGGGCAGTAGCTCTGGAAACACCATATATTTT
CDR3aa: CASSEIFRLGSSSGNTIYF

v_gene: TRBV6-5
abundance: many
d_gene: .
j_gene: TRBJ1-6
CDR3nt: TGTGCCAGCAGTTACCGGCAGATTAGTTCACCCCTCCACTTT
CDR3aa: CASSYRQISSPLHF

v_gene: TRBV21-1
abundance: many
d_gene: .
j_gene: TRBJ2-3
CDR3nt: TGTGCCAGCAGCAAAAGGCAAGGCGGCCCCTTCACAGATACGCAGTATTTT
CDR3aa: CASSKRQGGPFTDTQYF

v_gene: TRBV7-2
abundance: many
d_gene: TRBD1
j_gene: TRBJ2-7
CDR3nt: TGTGCCAGCAGCCCGCTTAAAGACAGGGGTGGCCTACTCTACGAGCAGTACTTC
CDR3aa: CASSPLKDRGGLLYEQYF

v_gene: TRBV29-1
abundance: many
d_gene: .
j_gene: TRBJ2-4
CDR3nt: TGCAGCGGCCTGGGGGGAAACATTCAGTACTTC
CDR3aa: CSGLGGNIQYF

v_gene: TRBV7-9
abundance: many
d_gene: TRBD1
j_gene: TRBJ2-1
CDR3nt: TGTGCCAGCAGCTTCACCGACCGACGCGCGGACAGGGGAAATGAGCAGTTCTTC
CDR3aa: CASSFTDRRADRGNEQFF

v_gene: TRBV6-6
abundance: many
d_gene: TRBD1
j_gene: TRBJ2-1
CDR3nt: TGTGCCAGCAGTTACGACAGGGTTCGGGGCAATGAGCAGTTCTTC
CDR3aa: CASSYDRVRGNEQFF

v_gene: TRBV28
abundance: medium-sized
d_gene: .
j_gene: TRBJ1-5
CDR3nt: TGTGCCAGCAGGGACGGATCGGTAGGGAGGCGACAGCCCCAGCATTTT
CDR3aa: CASRDGSVGRRQPQHF

v_gene: TRBV28
abundance: many
d_gene: .
j_gene: TRBJ1-2
CDR3nt: TGTGCCAGCAGTTCCGGAGGATATGGCTACACCTTC
CDR3aa: CASSSGGYGYTF

v_gene: TRBV7-6
abundance: medium-sized
d_gene: TRBD1
j_gene: TRBJ2-3
CDR3nt: TGTGCCAGCAGCTTGGGACAGGCGGCAGATACGCAGTATTTT
CDR3aa: CASSLGQAADTQYF

v_gene: TRBV5-1
abundance: .
d_gene: .
j_gene: TRBJ2-3
CDR3nt: TGCGCCAGCAGCAAACGACAATTAGGGAACACAGATACGCAGTATTTT
CDR3aa: CASSKRQLGNTDTQYF

v_gene: TRBV29-1
abundance: medium-sized
d_gene: .
j_gene: TRBJ1-5
CDR3nt: TGCAGCGTCGTGACAGGTTGGGGTCAGCCCCAGCATTTT
CDR3aa: CSVVTGWGQPQHF

v_gene: TRBV28
abundance: once
d_gene: TRBD1
j_gene: TRBJ1-1
CDR3nt: TGTGCCAGCAGGGGGGACAGGGACACTGAGACTTTCTTT
CDR3aa: CASRGDRDTETFF

v_gene: TRBV6-4
abundance: medium-sized
d_gene: TRBD1
j_gene: TRBJ1-5
CDR3nt: TGTGCCAGCAGTGACTCGACAGGGGGCCAGCCCCAGCATTTT
CDR3aa: CASSDSTGGQPQHF

v_gene: TRBV6-5
abundance: medium-sized
d_gene: .
j_gene: TRBJ1-1
CDR3nt: TGTGCCAGCAGTTACAGGGCCAGGGTGAGGGGGAACACTGAAGCTTTCTTT
CDR3aa: CASSYRARVRGNTEAFF

v_gene: TRBV2
abundance: many
d_gene: .
j_gene: TRBJ2-1
CDR3nt: TGTGCCAGCAGTGAAGGAAGGTTGACACGATTTGAGCAGTTCTTC
CDR3aa: CASSEGRLTRFEQFF

v_gene: TRBV6-2/TRBV6-3
abundance: many
d_gene: .
j_gene: TRBJ2-5
CDR3nt: TGTGCCAGCAGTTACCGGCTTGACAGGAACCAAGAGACCCAGTACTTC
CDR3aa: CASSYRLDRNQETQYF

v_gene: TRBV7-9
abundance: .
d_gene: TRBD1
j_gene: TRBJ1-2
CDR3nt: TGTGCCAGCAGCGCGGGACAGCCATTCTATGGCTACACCTTC
CDR3aa: CASSAGQPFYGYTF

v_gene: TRBV13
abundance: medium-sized
d_gene: TRBD2
j_gene: TRBJ2-1
CDR3nt: TGTGCCAGCAGCCCCAGGGAGGGTGAGCAGTTCTTC
CDR3aa: CASSPREGEQFF

v_gene: TRBV30
abundance: many
d_gene: .
j_gene: TRBJ2-1
CDR3nt: TGTGCCTGGTCCGCTAGTGAGCAGTTCTTC
CDR3aa: CAWSASEQFF

v_gene: TRBV4-1
abundance: many
d_gene: TRBD2
j_gene: TRBJ2-3
CDR3nt: TGCGCCAGCAGCCAAGATCACGGGACTAGAAGCACAGATACGCAGTATTTT
CDR3aa: CASSQDHGTRSTDTQYF

v_gene: TRBV10-3
abundance: many
d_gene: .
j_gene: TRBJ2-7
CDR3nt: TGTGCCATCAGTGAGTCTGGCAGGGAGCAGTACTTC
CDR3aa: CAISESGREQYF

v_gene: TRBV9
abundance: many
d_gene: TRBD2
j_gene: TRBJ2-7
CDR3nt: TGTGCCAGCAGCCCACGGGACTACTCTCACGAGCAGTACTTC
CDR3aa: CASSPRDYSHEQYF

v_gene: TRBV4-2
abundance: few
d_gene: TRBD1
j_gene: TRBJ1-4
CDR3nt: TGTGCCAGCAGCCAAGACGGGACAGATGAAAAACTGTTTTTT
CDR3aa: CASSQDGTDEKLFF

v_gene: TRBV4-1
abundance: many
d_gene: .
j_gene: TRBJ2-1
CDR3nt: TGCGCCAGCAGTCGGGAATACAATGAGCAGTTCTTC
CDR3aa: CASSREYNEQFF

v_gene: TRBV6-1
abundance: many
d_gene: .
j_gene: TRBJ2-2
CDR3nt: TGTGCCAGCAGTGAGTACAGGCCCAACACCGGGGAGCTGTTTTTT
CDR3aa: CASSEYRPNTGELFF

v_gene: TRBV12-3/TRBV12-4
abundance: many
d_gene: .
j_gene: TRBJ1-5
CDR3nt: TGTGCCAGCAGCGTCACTGGGTGGGGACAGCCCCAGCATTTT
CDR3aa: CASSVTGWGQPQHF

v_gene: TRBV2
abundance: many
d_gene: TRBD2
j_gene: TRBJ2-7
CDR3nt: TGTGCCAGCAGCGTGACTAGCTTCTCCTACGAGCAGTACTTC
CDR3aa: CASSVTSFSYEQYF

v_gene: TRBV6-2/TRBV6-3
abundance: .
d_gene: .
j_gene: TRBJ2-7
CDR3nt: TGTGCCAGCAGTTACTCGATTTCACGGGCGGGGAGCTACGAGCAGTACTTC
CDR3aa: CASSYSISRAGSYEQYF

v_gene: TRBV30
abundance: medium-sized
d_gene: .
j_gene: TRBJ1-6
CDR3nt: TGTGCCTGGAGTGTAGGAGGCTATAATTCACCCCTCCACTTT
CDR3aa: CAWSVGGYNSPLHF

v_gene: TRBV6-1
abundance: few
d_gene: .
j_gene: TRBJ2-7
CDR3nt: TGTGCCAGCAGTGTTGTCAACAGTGCCCCCTACGAGCAGTACTTC
CDR3aa: CASSVVNSAPYEQYF

v_gene: TRBV12-3/TRBV12-4
abundance: medium-sized
d_gene: .
j_gene: TRBJ2-7
CDR3nt: TGTGCCAGCAGTGCCTACAGGGCCTCCCGCTACGAGCAGTACTTC
CDR3aa: CASSAYRASRYEQYF

v_gene: TRBV28
abundance: many
d_gene: TRBD2
j_gene: TRBJ2-5
CDR3nt: TGTGCCAGCAGTCCCCTTGTCCTCGGCGGGAGGGGGGAGACCCAGTACTTC
CDR3aa: CASSPLVLGGRGETQYF

v_gene: TRBV3-1
abundance: few
d_gene: .
j_gene: TRBJ2-7
CDR3nt: TGTGCCAGCAGCCAAGTTGCCTCCTACGAGCAGTACTTC
CDR3aa: CASSQVASYEQYF

v_gene: TRBV19
abundance: .
d_gene: TRBD2
j_gene: TRBJ2-1
CDR3nt: TGTGCCAGTAGTCTGGGGACTATAGTTGAGCAGTTCTTC
CDR3aa: CASSLGTIVEQFF

v_gene: TRBV20-1
abundance: many
d_gene: TRBD2
j_gene: TRBJ2-7
CDR3nt: TGCAGTGCTAGAGGGACTAGCGGGAGACTATCCTACGAGCAGTACTTC
CDR3aa: CSARGTSGRLSYEQYF

v_gene: TRBV12-5
abundance: few
d_gene: TRBD1
j_gene: TRBJ1-5
CDR3nt: TGTGCTAGTGGTTTGGGACAGGGTAATCAGCCCCAGCATTTT
CDR3aa: CASGLGQGNQPQHF

v_gene: TRBV7-6
abundance: many
d_gene: TRBD2
j_gene: TRBJ2-1
CDR3nt: TGTGCCAGCAGCTTAAGCAGCGGGAGGCCCTACAATGAGCAGTTCTTC
CDR3aa: CASSLSSGRPYNEQFF

v_gene: TRBV30
abundance: many
d_gene: TRBD2
j_gene: TRBJ2-3
CDR3nt: TGTGCCTGGAGTTCTGGACTAGCCACAGATACGCAGTATTTT
CDR3aa: CAWSSGLATDTQYF

v_gene: TRBV28
abundance: medium-sized
d_gene: TRBD2
j_gene: TRBJ2-3
CDR3nt: TGTGCCAGCAGATTCGGGAGGGTAATGACAGATACGCAGTATTTT
CDR3aa: CASRFGRVMTDTQYF

v_gene: TRBV4-1
abundance: many
d_gene: TRBD2
j_gene: TRBJ2-1
CDR3nt: TGCGCCAGCAGCCACCGTATAGCGGGACTTGAGCAGTTCTTC
CDR3aa: CASSHRIAGLEQFF

v_gene: TRBV20-1
abundance: medium-sized
d_gene: TRBD2
j_gene: TRBJ2-7
CDR3nt: TGCAGTGCTAGTGACGGCGGGAGGGCCTCCTACGAGCAGTACTTC
CDR3aa: CSASDGGRASYEQYF

v_gene: TRBV20-1
abundance: many
d_gene: .
j_gene: TRBJ1-1
CDR3nt: TGCAGTGCCTCTTCTGCCACTGAAGCTTTCTTT
CDR3aa: CSASSATEAFF

v_gene: TRBV6-4
abundance: medium-sized
d_gene: .
j_gene: TRBJ2-1
CDR3nt: TGTGCCAGCAGTGAAACGGGAGAGAGCAATGAGCAGTTCTTC
CDR3aa: CASSETGESNEQFF

v_gene: TRBV30
abundance: medium-sized
d_gene: .
j_gene: TRBJ2-2
CDR3nt: TGTGCCTGGGGACAGAACACCGGGGAGCTGTTTTTT
CDR3aa: CAWGQNTGELFF

v_gene: TRBV6-5
abundance: hyperexpanded
d_gene: TRBD2
j_gene: TRBJ2-7
CDR3nt: TGTGCCAGCAGCCACCCAGTCCGGGAGGGCTACGAGCAGTACTTC
CDR3aa: CASSHPVREGYEQYF

v_gene: TRBV20-1
abundance: medium-sized
d_gene: TRBD2
j_gene: TRBJ2-4
CDR3nt: TGCAGTGTAGCGGGAGCCAAAAACATTCAGTACTTC
CDR3aa: CSVAGAKNIQYF

v_gene: TRBV15
abundance: many
d_gene: .
j_gene: TRBJ2-5
CDR3nt: TGTGCCACCAGCAGAGATAGGGGGTACCAAGAGACCCAGTACTTC
CDR3aa: CATSRDRGYQETQYF

v_gene: TRBV20-1
abundance: large
d_gene: TRBD2
j_gene: TRBJ2-2
CDR3nt: TGCAGTGCTAGGTCTAGCGGGAGGGCCGGGGAGCTGTTTTTT
CDR3aa: CSARSSGRAGELFF

v_gene: TRBV30
abundance: medium-sized
d_gene: .
j_gene: TRBJ2-5
CDR3nt: TGTGCCTGGAGTGTGGCCTTCCAAGAGACCCAGTACTTC
CDR3aa: CAWSVAFQETQYF

v_gene: TRBV30
abundance: medium-sized
d_gene: TRBD2
j_gene: TRBJ2-1
CDR3nt: TGTGCCTGGGGAAGACTAGCGGGAGGGAATGAGCAGTTCTTC
CDR3aa: CAWGRLAGGNEQFF

v_gene: TRBV6-5
abundance: .
d_gene: .
j_gene: TRBJ2-1
CDR3nt: TGTGCCAGCGGTTACGTCAGGGCAACTCGAGGCCTTTACAATGAGCAGTTCTTC
CDR3aa: CASGYVRATRGLYNEQFF

v_gene: TRBV3-1
abundance: many
d_gene: .
j_gene: TRBJ2-4
CDR3nt: TGTGCCAGCAGCCAGGGTGGGGCCAAAAACATTCAGTACTTC
CDR3aa: CASSQGGAKNIQYF

v_gene: TRBV7-6
abundance: medium-sized
d_gene: TRBD2
j_gene: TRBJ2-2
CDR3nt: TGTGCCAGCACTATACTAGCGGGAGGGCCGGGCACCGGGGAGCTGTTTTTT
CDR3aa: CASTILAGGPGTGELFF